What follows describes a single TCR beta chain. These data belong to a study of T cells in tuberculosis. Germline V gene lookup returns CDR1 SGHRS and CDR2 YFSETQ. Trimming shortened V by 2 bases and J by 6 bases, and 15 bases separated the two germline ends. The CDR3 extends over 15 amino acids. Method: immunoSEQ multiplex PCR; TCRdb's copy keeps in-frame clones and lacks some. The table lists tens of thousands of clones, about 96% of them singletons. This clonotype was obtained from a donor between 10 and 35 years old with latent tuberculosis or without tuberculosis infection. Sample: PBMCs. The chain couples TRBV5-1 to TRBJ2-1; maybe TRBD2 (5 bases). The CDR3 nucleotides are TGCGCCAGCAGCTTTGGCCCCTCCGGGATCAATGAGCAGTTCTTC. This encodes CASSFGPSGINEQFF. The full variable domain, rest sourced from reference TRBV5-1 and TRBJ2-1, is KAGVTQTPRYLIKTRGQQVTLSCSPISGHRSVSWYQQTPGQGLQFLFEYFSETQRNKGNFPGRFSGRQFSNSRSEMNVSTLELGDSALYLCASSFGPSGINEQFFGPGTRLTVL.